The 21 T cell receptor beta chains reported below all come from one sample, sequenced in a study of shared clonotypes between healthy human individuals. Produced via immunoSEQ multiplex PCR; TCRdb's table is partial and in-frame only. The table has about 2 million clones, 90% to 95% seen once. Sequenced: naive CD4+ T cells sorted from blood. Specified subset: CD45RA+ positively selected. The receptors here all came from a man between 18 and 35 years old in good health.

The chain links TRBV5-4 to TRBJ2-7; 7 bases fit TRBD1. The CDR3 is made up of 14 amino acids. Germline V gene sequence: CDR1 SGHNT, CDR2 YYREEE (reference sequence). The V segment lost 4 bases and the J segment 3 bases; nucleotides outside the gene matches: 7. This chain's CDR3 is CASSTGQDVYEQYF. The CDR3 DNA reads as TGTGCCAGCAGCACTGGACAGGATGTCTACGAGCAGTACTTC.

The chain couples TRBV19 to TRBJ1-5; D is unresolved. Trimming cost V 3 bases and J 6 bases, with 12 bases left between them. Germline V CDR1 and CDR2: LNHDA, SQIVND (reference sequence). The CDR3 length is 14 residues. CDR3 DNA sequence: TGTGCCAGTAGTATGACGGACGGAGGTCAGCCCCAGCATTTT. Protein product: CASSMTDGGQPQHF. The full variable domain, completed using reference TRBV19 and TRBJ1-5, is DGGITQSPKYLFRKEGQNVTLSCEQNLNHDAMYWYRQDPGQGLRLIYYSQIVNDFQKGDIAEGYSVSREKKESFPLTVTSAQKNPTAFYLCASSMTDGGQPQHFGDGTRLSIL.

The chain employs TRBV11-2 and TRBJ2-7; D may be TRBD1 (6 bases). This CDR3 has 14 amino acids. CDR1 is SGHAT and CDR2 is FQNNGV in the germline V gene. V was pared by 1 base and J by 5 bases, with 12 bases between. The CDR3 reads CASSLVSRGHEQYF. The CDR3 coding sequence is TGTGCCAGCAGCTTAGTGAGCAGGGGACACGAGCAGTACTTC.

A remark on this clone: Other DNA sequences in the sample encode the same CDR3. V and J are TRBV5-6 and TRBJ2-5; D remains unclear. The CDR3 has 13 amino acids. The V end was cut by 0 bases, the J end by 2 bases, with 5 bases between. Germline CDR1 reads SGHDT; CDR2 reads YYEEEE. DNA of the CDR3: TGTGCCAGCAGCTTGGTGGGGCAAGAGACCCAGTACTTC. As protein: CASSLVGQETQYF. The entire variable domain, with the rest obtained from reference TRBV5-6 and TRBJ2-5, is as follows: DAGVTQSPTHLIKTRGQQVTLRCSPKSGHDTVSWYQQALGQGPQFIFQYYEEEERQRGNFPDRFSGHQFPNYSSELNVNALLLGDSALYLCASSLVGQETQYFGPGTRLLVL.

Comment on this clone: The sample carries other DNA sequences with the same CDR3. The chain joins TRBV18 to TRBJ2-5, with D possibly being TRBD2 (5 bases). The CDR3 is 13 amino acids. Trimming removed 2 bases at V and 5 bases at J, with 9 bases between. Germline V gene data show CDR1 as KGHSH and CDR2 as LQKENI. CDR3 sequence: CASSPLREETQYF. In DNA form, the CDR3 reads TGTGCCAGCTCACCATTGAGGGAGGAGACCCAGTACTTC. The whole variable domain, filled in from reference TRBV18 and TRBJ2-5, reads NAGVMQNPRHLVRRRGQEARLRCSPMKGHSHVYWYRQLPEEGLKFMVYLQKENIIDESGMPKERFSAEFPKEGPSILRIQQVVRGDSAAYFCASSPLREETQYFGPGTRLLVL.

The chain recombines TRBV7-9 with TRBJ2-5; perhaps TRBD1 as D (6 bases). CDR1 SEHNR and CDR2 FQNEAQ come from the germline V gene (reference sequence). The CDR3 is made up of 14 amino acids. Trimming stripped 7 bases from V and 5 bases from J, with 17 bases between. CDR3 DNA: TGTGCCAGCACCCCGGGGCAGGGGTGGGAGACCCAGTACTTC. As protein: CASTPGQGWETQYF.

CDR3 sequence: CASSFRGRTDTQYF. The CDR3 DNA reads as TGCGCCAGCAGCTTCCGGGGGAGGACAGATACGCAGTATTTT. This chain connects TRBV5-1 to TRBJ2-3, with D maybe TRBD2 (6 bases). CDR1 and CDR2 (germline): SGHRS, YFSETQ. The CDR3 is 14 residues long. Trimming took 2 bases from V and 3 from J, leaving 10 bases between them.

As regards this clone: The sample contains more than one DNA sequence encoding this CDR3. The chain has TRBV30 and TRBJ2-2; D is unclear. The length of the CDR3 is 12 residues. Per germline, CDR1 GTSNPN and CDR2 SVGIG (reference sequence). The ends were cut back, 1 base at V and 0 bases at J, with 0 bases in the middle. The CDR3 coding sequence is TGTGCCTGGAGTGCGAACACCGGGGAGCTGTTTTTT. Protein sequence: CAWSANTGELFF.

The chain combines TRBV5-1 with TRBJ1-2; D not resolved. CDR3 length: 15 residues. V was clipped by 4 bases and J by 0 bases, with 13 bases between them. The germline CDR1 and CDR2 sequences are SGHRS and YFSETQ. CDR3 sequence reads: CASSVTPAPNYGYTF. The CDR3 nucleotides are TGCGCCAGCAGCGTGACACCCGCACCTAACTATGGCTACACCTTC.

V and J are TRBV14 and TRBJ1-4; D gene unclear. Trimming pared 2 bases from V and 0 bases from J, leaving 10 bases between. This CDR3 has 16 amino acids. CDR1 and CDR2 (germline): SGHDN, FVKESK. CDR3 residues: CASSQHDIATNEKLFF. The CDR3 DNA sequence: TGTGCCAGCAGCCAACACGACATTGCAACTAATGAAAAACTGTTTTTT.

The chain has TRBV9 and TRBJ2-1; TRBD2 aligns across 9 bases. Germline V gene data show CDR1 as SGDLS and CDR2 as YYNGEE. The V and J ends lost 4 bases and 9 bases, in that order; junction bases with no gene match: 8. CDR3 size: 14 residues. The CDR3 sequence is CASSPIGAGGEQFF. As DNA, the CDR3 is TGTGCCAGCAGCCCAATCGGAGCGGGAGGTGAGCAGTTCTTC.

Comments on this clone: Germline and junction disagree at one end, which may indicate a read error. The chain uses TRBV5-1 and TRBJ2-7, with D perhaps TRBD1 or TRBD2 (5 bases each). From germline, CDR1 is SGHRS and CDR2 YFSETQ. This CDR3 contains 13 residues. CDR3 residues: CASSLAGTYGQYF. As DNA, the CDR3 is TGCGCCAGCAGCTTGGCAGGGACCTACGGGCAGTACTTC.

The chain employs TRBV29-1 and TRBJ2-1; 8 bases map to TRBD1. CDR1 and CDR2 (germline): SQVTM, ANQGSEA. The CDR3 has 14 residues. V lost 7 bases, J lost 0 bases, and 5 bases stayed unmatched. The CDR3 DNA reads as TGCAGCGCCCGACAGGGGAGCTCCTACAATGAGCAGTTCTTC. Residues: CSARQGSSYNEQFF.

The CDR3 DNA follows: TGCGCCAGCAGCCAACGCGGGAGAGGGTACAATGAGCAGTTCTTC. It specifies CASSQRGRGYNEQFF. The chain is built from TRBV4-3 and TRBJ2-1, with 7 bases that match TRBD2. The CDR3 is 15 amino acids. The trim removed 2 bases at V and 4 bases at J, leaving 5 bases unmatched. Germline V gene data show CDR1 as LGHNA and CDR2 as YSLEER.

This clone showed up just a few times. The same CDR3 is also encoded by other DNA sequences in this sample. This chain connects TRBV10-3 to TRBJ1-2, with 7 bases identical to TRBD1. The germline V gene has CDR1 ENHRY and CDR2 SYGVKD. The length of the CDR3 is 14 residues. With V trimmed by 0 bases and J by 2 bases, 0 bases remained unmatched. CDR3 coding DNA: TGTGCCATCAGTGAGTCGACAGGGAACTATGGCTACACCTTC. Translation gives CAISESTGNYGYTF.

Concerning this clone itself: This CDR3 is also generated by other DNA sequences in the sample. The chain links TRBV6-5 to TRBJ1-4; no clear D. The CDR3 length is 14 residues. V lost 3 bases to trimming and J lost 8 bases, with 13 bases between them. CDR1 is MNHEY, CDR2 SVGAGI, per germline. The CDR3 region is CASSYSGPGEKLFF. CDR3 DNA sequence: TGTGCCAGCAGTTATTCGGGTCCGGGCGAAAAACTGTTTTTT.

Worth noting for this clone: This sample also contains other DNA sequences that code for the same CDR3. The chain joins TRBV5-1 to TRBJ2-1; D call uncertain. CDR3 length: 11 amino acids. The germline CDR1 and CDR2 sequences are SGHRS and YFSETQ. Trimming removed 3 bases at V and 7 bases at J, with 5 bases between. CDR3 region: CASSSRNEQFF. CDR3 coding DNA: TGCGCCAGCAGCTCTCGGAATGAGCAGTTCTTC.

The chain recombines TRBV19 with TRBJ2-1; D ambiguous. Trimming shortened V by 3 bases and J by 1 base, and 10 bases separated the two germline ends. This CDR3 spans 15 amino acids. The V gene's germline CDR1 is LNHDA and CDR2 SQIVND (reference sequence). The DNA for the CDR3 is TGTGCCAGTAGTATTTTGGTGGTGTCCTACAATGAGCAGTTCTTC. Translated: CASSILVVSYNEQFF.

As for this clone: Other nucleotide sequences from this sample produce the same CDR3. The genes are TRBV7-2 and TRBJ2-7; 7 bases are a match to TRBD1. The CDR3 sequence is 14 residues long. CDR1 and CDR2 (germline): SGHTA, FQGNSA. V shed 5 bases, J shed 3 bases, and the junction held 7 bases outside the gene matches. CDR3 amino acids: CASSPRQGIYEQYF. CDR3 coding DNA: TGTGCCAGCAGCCCTAGACAGGGAATCTACGAGCAGTACTTC.

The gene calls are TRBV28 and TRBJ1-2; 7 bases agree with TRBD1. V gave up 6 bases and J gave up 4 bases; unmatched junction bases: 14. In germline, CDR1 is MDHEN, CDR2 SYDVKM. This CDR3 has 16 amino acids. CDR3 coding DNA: TGTGCCAGCAGACTTGACCCGGGGACAGCTCTCTATGGCTACACCTTC. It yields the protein CASRLDPGTALYGYTF.

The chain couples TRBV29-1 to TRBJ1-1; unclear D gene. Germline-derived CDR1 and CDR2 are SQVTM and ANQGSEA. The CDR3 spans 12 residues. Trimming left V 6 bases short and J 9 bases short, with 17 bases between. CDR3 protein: CSVAGDSVKAFF. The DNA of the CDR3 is TGCAGCGTCGCCGGGGATTCGGTCAAAGCTTTCTTT. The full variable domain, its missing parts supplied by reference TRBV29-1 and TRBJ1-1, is SAVISQKPSRDICQRGTSLTIQCQVDSQVTMMFWYRQQPGQSLTLIATANQGSEATYESGFVIDKFPISRPNLTFSTLTVSNMSPEDSSIYLCSVAGDSVKAFFGQGTRLTVV.